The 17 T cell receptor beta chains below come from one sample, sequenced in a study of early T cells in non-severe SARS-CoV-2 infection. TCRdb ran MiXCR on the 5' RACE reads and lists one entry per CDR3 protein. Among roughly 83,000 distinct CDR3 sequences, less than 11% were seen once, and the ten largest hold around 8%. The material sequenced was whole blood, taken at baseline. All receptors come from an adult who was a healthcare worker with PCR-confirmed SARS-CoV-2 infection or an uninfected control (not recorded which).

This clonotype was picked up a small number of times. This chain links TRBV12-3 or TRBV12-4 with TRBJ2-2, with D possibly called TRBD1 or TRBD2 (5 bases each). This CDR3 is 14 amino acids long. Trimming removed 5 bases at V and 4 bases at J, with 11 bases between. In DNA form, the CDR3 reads TGTGCCAGCAGTCTACGGGGCTTCACCGGGGAGCTGTTTTTT. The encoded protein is CASSLRGFTGELFF.

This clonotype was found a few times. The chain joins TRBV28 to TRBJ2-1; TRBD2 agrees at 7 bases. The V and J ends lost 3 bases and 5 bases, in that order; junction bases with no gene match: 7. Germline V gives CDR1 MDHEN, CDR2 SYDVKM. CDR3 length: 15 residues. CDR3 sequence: CASSFAGVRDNEQFF. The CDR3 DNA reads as TGTGCCAGCAGTTTTGCGGGGGTCCGGGACAATGAGCAGTTCTTC.

The CDR3 coding sequence is TGTGCCAGCCTTCTCTCTGGGGCCAACGTCCTGACTTTC. Translating gives CASLLSGANVLTF. V and J are TRBV7-9 and TRBJ2-6, with D unresolved. CDR1 SEHNR and CDR2 FQNEAQ come from the germline V gene (reference sequence). This CDR3 has 13 amino acids. V gave up 8 bases and J gave up 0 bases, with 5 bases separating them. The entire variable domain, with the rest obtained from reference TRBV7-9 and TRBJ2-6, is as follows: DTGVSQNPRHKITKRGQNVTFRCDPISEHNRLYWYRQTLGQGPEFLTYFQNEAQLEKSRLLSDRFSAERPKGSFSTLEIQRTEQGDSAMYLCASLLSGANVLTFGAGSRLTVL.

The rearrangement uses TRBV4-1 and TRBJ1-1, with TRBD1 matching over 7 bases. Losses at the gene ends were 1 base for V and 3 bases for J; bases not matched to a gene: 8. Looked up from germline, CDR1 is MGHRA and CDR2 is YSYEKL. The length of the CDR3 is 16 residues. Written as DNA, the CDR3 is TGCGCCAGCAGCCAAGTTGGCAGGGGGTCACACACTGAAGCTTTCTTT. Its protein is CASSQVGRGSHTEAFF.

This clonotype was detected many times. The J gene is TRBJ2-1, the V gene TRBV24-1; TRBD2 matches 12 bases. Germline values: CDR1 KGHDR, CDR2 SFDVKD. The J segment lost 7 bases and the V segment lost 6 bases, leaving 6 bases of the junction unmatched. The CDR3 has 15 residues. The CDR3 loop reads CATSPSGRAVNEQFF. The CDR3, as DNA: TGTGCCACCAGTCCTAGCGGGAGGGCCGTAAATGAGCAGTTCTTC.

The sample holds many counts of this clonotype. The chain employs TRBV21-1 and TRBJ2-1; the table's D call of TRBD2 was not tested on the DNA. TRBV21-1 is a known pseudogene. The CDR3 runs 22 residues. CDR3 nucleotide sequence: TGTGCCAGCAGCAAAGGACCTGGACGGGGTGAAACGGAGCGGGAGTCGAAAAATGAGCAGTTCTTC. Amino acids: CASSKGPGRGETERESKNEQFF.

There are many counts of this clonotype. The CDR3 sequence: CASSFGFSYNEQFF. The CDR3 DNA is TGTGCCAGCAGCTTTGGGTTCTCCTACAATGAGCAGTTCTTC. The chain couples TRBV5-6 to TRBJ2-1; D gene ambiguous. Germline CDR1 reads SGHDT; CDR2 reads YYEEEE. This CDR3 contains 14 residues. The V end was cut by 2 bases, the J end by 0 bases, with 6 bases between. Full variable domain (outside the CDR3, taken from reference TRBV5-6 and TRBJ2-1): DAGVTQSPTHLIKTRGQQVTLRCSPKSGHDTVSWYQQALGQGPQFIFQYYEEEERQRGNFPDRFSGHQFPNYSSELNVNALLLGDSALYLCASSFGFSYNEQFFGPGTRLTVL.

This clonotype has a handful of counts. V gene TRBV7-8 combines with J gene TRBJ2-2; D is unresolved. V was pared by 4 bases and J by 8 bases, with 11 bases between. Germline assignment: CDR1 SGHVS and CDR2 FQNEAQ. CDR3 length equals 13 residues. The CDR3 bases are TGTGCCAGCAGCTCAGGTAGCCGTGGGGAGCTGTTTTTT. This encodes CASSSGSRGELFF.

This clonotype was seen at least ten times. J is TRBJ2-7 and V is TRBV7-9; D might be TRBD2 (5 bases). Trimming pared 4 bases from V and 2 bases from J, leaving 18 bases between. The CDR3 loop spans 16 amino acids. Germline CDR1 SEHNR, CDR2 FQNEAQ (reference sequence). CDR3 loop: CASSSTRRGITYEQYF. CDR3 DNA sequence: TGTGCCAGCAGCTCCACCAGACGAGGGATTACCTACGAGCAGTACTTC.

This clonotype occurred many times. CDR3 residues: CASSLGELGTGELFF. The CDR3, as DNA: TGTGCCAGCAGCTTGGGGGAACTAGGTACCGGGGAGCTGTTTTTT. This rearrangement joins TRBV5-6 to TRBJ2-2, with D perhaps matching TRBD2 (5 bases). CDR1 is SGHDT, CDR2 YYEEEE, per germline. The CDR3 is 15 amino acids. Trimming took off 0 bases at V and 5 bases at J, with 11 bases between the two ends.

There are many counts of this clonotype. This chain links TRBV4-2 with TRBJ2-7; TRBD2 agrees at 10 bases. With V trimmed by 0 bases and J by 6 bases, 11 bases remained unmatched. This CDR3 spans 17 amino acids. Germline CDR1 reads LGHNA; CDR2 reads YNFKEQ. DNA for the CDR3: TGTGCCAGCAGCCAAGATTCTAGCGGGAGAGGGGCCTCCGAGCAGTACTTC. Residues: CASSQDSSGRGASEQYF.

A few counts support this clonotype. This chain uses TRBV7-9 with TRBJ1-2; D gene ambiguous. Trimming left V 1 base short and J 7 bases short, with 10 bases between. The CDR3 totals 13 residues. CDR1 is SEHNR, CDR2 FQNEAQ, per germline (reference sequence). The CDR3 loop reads CASSLEQTSGYTF. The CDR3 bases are TGTGCCAGCAGCTTAGAACAGACAAGTGGCTACACCTTC.

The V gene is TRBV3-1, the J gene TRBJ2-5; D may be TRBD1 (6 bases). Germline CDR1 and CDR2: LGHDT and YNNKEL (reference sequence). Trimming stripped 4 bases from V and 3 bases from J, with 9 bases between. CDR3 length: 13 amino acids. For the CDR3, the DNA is TGTGCCAGCAGCCCGGACAGAAAAGAGACCCAGTACTTC. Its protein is CASSPDRKETQYF.

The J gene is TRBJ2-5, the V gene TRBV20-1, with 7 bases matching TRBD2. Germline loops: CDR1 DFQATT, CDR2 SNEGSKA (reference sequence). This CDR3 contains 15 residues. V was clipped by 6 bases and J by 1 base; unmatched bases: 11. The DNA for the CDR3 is TGCAGTGCCGGATCCAGCGGGGCCTTCCAAGAGACCCAGTACTTC. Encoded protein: CSAGSSGAFQETQYF.

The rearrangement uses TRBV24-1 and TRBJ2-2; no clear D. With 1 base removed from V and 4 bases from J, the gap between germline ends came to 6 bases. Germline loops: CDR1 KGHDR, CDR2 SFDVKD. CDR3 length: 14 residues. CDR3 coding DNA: TGTGCCACCAGTGATTTAAGGGCCACCGGGGAGCTGTTTTTT. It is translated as CATSDLRATGELFF.

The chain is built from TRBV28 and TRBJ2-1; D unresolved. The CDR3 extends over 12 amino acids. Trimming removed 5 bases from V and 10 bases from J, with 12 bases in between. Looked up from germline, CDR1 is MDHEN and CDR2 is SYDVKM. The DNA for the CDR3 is TGTGCCAGCAGTGGCCCATGGCGGGAGCAGTTCTTC. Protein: CASSGPWREQFF.

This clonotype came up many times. CDR3 residues: CASSPRRAGTEAFF. CDR3 DNA: TGTGCCAGCAGCCCGCGGAGGGCAGGCACTGAAGCTTTCTTT. The chain couples TRBV7-9 to TRBJ1-1; D is ambiguous. The germline V gene has CDR1 SEHNR and CDR2 FQNEAQ (reference sequence). The CDR3 contains 14 residues. Trimming removed 5 bases from V and 4 bases from J, with 14 bases in between.